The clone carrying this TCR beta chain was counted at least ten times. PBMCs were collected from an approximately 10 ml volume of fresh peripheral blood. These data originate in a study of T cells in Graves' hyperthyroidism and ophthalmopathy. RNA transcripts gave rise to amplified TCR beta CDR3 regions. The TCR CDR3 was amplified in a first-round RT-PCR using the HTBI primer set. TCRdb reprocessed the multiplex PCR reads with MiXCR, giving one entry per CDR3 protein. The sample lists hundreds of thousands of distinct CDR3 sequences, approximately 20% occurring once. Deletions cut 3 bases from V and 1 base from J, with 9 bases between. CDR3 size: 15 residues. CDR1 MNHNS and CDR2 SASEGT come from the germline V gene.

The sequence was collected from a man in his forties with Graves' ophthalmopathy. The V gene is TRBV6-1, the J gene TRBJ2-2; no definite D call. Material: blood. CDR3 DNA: TGTGCCAGCAGTGACGGACGGAGGAACACCGGGGAGCTGTTTTTT. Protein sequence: CASSDGRRNTGELFF.